Sequencing of this TCR beta chain was carried out in a study of blood T cells in healthy people across ages (dated by TCRdb to between 2014 and 2017). General notes on the study: In model experiments, roughly one uniquely barcoded TCR beta cDNA molecule per two T cells was captured by template switching. To track age-related changes in TCR beta repertoire diversity, the study relied on deep sequencing normalized with unique cDNA molecular identifiers. Four age groups were formed from the donors: young (average about 17 years), middle-aged (approximately 39), aged (about 68) and long-lived (82). To avoid experimental bias, donors of different ages were spread randomly across the sequencing lanes. The study analyzed two additional independent replicas of 1 million unique cDNA reads from the same blood draw for two donors, one aged 18 to 29 and one aged 80 or older.

To prepare the library, 5' RACE was applied. A second PCR of about 6 to 12 cycles was performed with a sample-barcoded 5' primer and a J-beta primer mix. Each TCR beta cDNA molecule received a unique molecular identifier from a template-switch 5' adaptor carrying 12 random nucleotides. Each sample yielded at least 2.5 million CDR3-containing paired-end reads. First-strand cDNA synthesis was performed from all RNA using the Mint cDNA synthesis kit, with priming by a TRBC-specific oligonucleotide. Following uracil-DNA glycosylase treatment, a first 18-cycle PCR with universal primers M1SS and BC2_uni_R was performed on all cDNA. On the study's bioinformatics: For normalization, 1 million high-quality reads were randomly selected from each sample, with every read carrying a distinct molecular identifier. Instead of being binned into consensus sequences, reads that shared molecular identifiers were thrown out. CDR3 identification, clonotype clustering and error correction used MiTCR with a Q25 quality threshold and the strictest error-elimination algorithm. Lower-bound total TCR beta diversity was estimated with a nonparametric unseen species model using Euler transformation. The public reads were reprocessed in TCRdb via fastp at Q25 and MiXCR, keeping in-frame beta chains. Entries that share a CDR3 protein sequence are merged under the most common genes and DNA. What appears here as the V and J calls and clone size reflects TCRdb's work, not the paper's. For this sample the table gives fewer than 2,000,000 distinct CDR3 sequences, of which roughly 43% were detected only once. 20% to 25% of the sample comes from the top ten.

The full study reports these points: Compared with the aged group, the long-lived group had more naive CD4+ T cells, fewer expanded clones and increased TCR diversity, suggesting age selection. The CMV infection status of donors was not known, potentially confounding age-related changes in expanded clonotypes. Conclusive comparison of naive and antigen-experienced compartments was prevented by the profiling of bulk unsorted PBMCs. Observed TCR beta diversity per million T cells fell roughly linearly with age, and a significant reduction was already apparent by age approximately 40. Total diversity estimates from one million sequenced T cells were considered lower bounds and underestimates. The percentage of naive T cells measured by flow cytometry correlated strongly with observed TCR beta diversity.

Donors were 40 or so systemically healthy Caucasian individuals from Russia aged roughly 6 to 90 years. Each donor gave ten milliliters of peripheral blood, collected into EDTA-treated Vacutainer tubes. Ficoll-Paque density-gradient centrifugation was used to isolate PBMCs, with at least 7 million per sample. Total RNA was extracted from PBMCs with Trizol reagent, with at least 5.5 micrograms obtained per sample. For every donor, flow cytometry on a PBMC aliquot measured the percentage of naive CD45RAhigh/CD27high T cells. Its CDR3 holds 17 amino acids, cysteine through phenylalanine. Of the read, only the CDR3 DNA is kept; its 51 bases are in frame from base 1. Trimming accounts for 1 base at V and 2 bases at J, while the number of junction bases matched to no gene is 9. According to the germline V gene, CDR1 reads SGHVS and CDR2 reads FNYEAQ. The sample holds a few counts of this clonotype. No cognate antigen has been identified for it. Per-base quality was not reported, and no clone a single base away is much larger than it.

This chain joins TRBV7-6 to TRBJ2-5; 8 nucleotides in the junction match TRBD2. The TCR comes from a human donor in good health. The material sequenced was blood. The DNA reads as follows: TGTGCCAGCAGCTTAGAGGAAGGAGCGGGGGATCAAGAGACCCAGTACTTC. Its product reads: CASSLEEGAGDQETQYF.